This TCR beta chain was sequenced for a study of T cell repertoires in cytomegalovirus infection. TCRdb analysed the reads with MiXCR anew, one entry per CDR3 protein. The data contain roughly 320,000 distinct CDR3 sequences, around 9.5% of them singletons. The length of the CDR3 is 18 residues. CDR1 is ENHRY and CDR2 is SYGVKD in the germline V gene. V lost 2 bases and J lost 0, with 17 bases in between. This clonotype has at least ten counts. The chain recombines TRBV10-3 with TRBJ1-5; D is uncertain. This receptor was obtained from a human donor in good health (CMV status not recorded). Some clones in this sample may be carry-over from other donors' samples. Sequenced input: PBMCs. This CDR3 is CAISEAGGGRYSNQPQHF. The CDR3 DNA is TGTGCCATCAGTGAGGCCGGAGGCGGGAGATATAGCAATCAGCCCCAGCATTTT.